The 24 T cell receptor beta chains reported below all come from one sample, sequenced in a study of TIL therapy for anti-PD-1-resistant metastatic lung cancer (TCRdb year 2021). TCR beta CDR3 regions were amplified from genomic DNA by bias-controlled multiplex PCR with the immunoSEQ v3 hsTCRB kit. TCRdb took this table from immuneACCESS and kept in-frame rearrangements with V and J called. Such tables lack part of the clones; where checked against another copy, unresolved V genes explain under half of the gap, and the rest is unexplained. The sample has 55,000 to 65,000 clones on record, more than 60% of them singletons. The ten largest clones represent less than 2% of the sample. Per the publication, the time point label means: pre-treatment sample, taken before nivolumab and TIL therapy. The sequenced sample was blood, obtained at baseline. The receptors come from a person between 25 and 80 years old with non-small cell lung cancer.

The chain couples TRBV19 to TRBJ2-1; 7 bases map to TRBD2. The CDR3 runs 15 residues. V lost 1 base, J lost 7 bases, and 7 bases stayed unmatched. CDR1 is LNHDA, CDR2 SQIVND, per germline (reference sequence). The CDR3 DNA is TGTGCCAGTAGTATAGTTGGGTGGGAGGGGAATGAGCAGTTCTTC. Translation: CASSIVGWEGNEQFF. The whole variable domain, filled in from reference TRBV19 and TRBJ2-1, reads DGGITQSPKYLFRKEGQNVTLSCEQNLNHDAMYWYRQDPGQGLRLIYYSQIVNDFQKGDIAEGYSVSREKKESFPLTVTSAQKNPTAFYLCASSIVGWEGNEQFFGPGTRLTVL.

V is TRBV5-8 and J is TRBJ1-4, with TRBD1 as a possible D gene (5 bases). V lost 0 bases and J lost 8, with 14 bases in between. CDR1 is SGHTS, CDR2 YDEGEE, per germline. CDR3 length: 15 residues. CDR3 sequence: CASSLAGAVGEKLFF. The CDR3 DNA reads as TGTGCCAGCAGCTTGGCCGGGGCGGTTGGGGAAAAACTGTTTTTT.

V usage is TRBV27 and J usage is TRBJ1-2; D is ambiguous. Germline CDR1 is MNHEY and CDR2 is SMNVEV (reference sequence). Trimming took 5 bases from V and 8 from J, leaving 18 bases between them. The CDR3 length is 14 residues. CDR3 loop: CASSPLLGRYGYTF. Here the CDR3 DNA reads TGTGCCAGCAGTCCGCTCCTGGGAAGGTACGGCTACACCTTC.

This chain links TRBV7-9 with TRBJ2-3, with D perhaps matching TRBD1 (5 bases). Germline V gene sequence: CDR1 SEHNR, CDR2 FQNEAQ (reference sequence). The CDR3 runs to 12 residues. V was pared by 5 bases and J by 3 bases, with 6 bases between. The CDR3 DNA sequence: TGTGCCAGCAGCCAGGGAACAGATACGCAGTATTTT. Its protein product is CASSQGTDTQYF. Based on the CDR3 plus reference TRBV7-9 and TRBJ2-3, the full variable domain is DTGVSQNPRHKITKRGQNVTFRCDPISEHNRLYWYRQTLGQGPEFLTYFQNEAQLEKSRLLSDRFSAERPKGSFSTLEIQRTEQGDSAMYLCASSQGTDTQYFGPGTRLTVL.

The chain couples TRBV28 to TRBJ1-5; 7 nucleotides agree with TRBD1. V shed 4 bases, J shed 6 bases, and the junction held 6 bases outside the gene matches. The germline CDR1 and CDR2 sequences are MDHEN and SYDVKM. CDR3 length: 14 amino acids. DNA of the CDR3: TGTGCCAGCAGTTCCCGACAGGGCAGTCAGCCCCAGCATTTT. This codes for CASSSRQGSQPQHF.

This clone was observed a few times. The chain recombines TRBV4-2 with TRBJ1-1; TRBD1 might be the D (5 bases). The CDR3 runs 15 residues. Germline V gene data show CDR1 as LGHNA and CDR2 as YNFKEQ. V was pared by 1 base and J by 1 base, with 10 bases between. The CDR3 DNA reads TGTGCCAGCAGCCAAGTTCTAAGGGGGAACACTGAAGCTTTCTTT. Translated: CASSQVLRGNTEAFF.

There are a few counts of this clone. DNA of the CDR3: TGTGCCAGCAGCGCAGGCTTGATGGGGCAGGGGTTCACCGGGGAGCTGTTTTTT. Translating it yields CASSAGLMGQGFTGELFF. V is TRBV9 and J is TRBJ2-2; D perhaps matches TRBD1 (6 bases). Per the germline V gene, CDR1 is SGDLS and CDR2 is YYNGEE. Trimming pared 3 bases from V and 4 bases from J, leaving 22 bases between. The CDR3 has 18 residues. The full variable domain, rest sourced from reference TRBV9 and TRBJ2-2, is DSGVTQTPKHLITATGQRVTLRCSPRSGDLSVYWYQQSLDQGLQFLIQYYNGEERAKGNILERFSAQQFPDLHSELNLSSLELGDSALYFCASSAGLMGQGFTGELFFGEGSRLTVL.

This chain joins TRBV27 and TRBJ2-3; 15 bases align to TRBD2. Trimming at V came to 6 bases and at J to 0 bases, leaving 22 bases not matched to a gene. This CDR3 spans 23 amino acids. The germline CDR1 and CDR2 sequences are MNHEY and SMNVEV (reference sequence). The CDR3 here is CASSPRGPRTSGRARVSTDTQYF. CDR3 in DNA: TGTGCCAGCAGCCCTAGGGGCCCAAGGACTAGCGGGAGGGCCAGGGTTAGCACAGATACGCAGTATTTT.

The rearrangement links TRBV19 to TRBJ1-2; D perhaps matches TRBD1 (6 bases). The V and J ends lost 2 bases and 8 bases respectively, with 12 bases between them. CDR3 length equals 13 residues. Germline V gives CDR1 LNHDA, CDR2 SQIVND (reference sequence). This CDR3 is CASSIQGLDGYTF. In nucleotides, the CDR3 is TGTGCCAGTAGTATACAGGGGTTGGACGGCTACACCTTC. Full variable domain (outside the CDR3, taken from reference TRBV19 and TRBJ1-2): DGGITQSPKYLFRKEGQNVTLSCEQNLNHDAMYWYRQDPGQGLRLIYYSQIVNDFQKGDIAEGYSVSREKKESFPLTVTSAQKNPTAFYLCASSIQGLDGYTFGSGTRLTVV.

CDR3 DNA: TGTGCCAGCAGCCAAGACAGGGGAGGTCAGCCCCAGCATTTT. It is translated as CASSQDRGGQPQHF. The V call is TRBV7-2, the J call TRBJ1-5; 8 bases agree with TRBD1. There are 14 residues in the CDR3. CDR1 is SGHTA, CDR2 FQGNSA, per germline. V was clipped by 5 bases and J by 6 bases; unmatched bases: 6.

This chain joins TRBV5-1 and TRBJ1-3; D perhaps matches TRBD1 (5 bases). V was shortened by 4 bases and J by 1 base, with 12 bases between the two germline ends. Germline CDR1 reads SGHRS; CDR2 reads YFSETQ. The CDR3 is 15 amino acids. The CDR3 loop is CASSVNQGSGNTIYF. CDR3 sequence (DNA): TGCGCCAGCAGCGTAAATCAGGGATCTGGAAACACCATATATTTT.

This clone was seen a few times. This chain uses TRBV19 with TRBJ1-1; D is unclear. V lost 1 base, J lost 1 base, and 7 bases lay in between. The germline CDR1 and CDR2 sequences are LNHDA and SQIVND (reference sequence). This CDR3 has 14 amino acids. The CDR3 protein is CASSIAAANTEAFF. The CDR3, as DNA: TGTGCCAGTAGTATAGCGGCAGCGAACACTGAAGCTTTCTTT.

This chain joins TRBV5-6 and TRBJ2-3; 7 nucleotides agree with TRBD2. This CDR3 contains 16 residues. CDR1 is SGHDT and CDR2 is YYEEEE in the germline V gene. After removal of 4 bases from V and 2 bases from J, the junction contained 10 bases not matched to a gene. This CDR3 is CASSAGGSPDTDTQYF. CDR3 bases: TGTGCCAGCAGCGCCGGGGGGTCCCCAGACACAGATACGCAGTATTTT.

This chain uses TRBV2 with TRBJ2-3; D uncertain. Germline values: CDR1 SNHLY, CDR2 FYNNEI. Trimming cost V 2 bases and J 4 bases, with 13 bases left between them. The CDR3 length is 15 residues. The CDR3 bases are TGTGCCAGCAGTGAACAAGGGTTGGATTCAGATACGCAGTATTTT. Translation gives CASSEQGLDSDTQYF.

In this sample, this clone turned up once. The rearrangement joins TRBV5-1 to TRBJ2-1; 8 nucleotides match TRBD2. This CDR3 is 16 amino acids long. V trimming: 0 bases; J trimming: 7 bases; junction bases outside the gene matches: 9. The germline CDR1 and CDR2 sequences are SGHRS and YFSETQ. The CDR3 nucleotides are TGCGCCAGCAGCTTGGGACTAGCGCTTACTGGGAATGAGCAGTTCTTC. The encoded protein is CASSLGLALTGNEQFF.

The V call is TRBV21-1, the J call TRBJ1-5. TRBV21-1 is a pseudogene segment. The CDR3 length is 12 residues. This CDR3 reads CASWFMVQPQHF. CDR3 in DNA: TGTGCCAGCTGGTTTATGGTTCAGCCCCAGCATTTT.

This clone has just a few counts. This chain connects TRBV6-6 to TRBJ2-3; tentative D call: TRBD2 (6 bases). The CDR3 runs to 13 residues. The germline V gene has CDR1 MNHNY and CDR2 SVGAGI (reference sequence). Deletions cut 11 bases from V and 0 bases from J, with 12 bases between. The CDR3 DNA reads TGTGCCGCGCGGGGACCTAGCACAGATACGCAGTATTTT. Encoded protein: CAARGPSTDTQYF.

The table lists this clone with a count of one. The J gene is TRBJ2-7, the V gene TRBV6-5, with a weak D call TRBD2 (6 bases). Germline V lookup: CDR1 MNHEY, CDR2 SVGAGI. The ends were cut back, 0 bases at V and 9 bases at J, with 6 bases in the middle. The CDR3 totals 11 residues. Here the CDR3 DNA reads TGTGCCAGCAGTTACTCGGGGGGGCAGTACTTC. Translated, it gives CASSYSGGQYF.

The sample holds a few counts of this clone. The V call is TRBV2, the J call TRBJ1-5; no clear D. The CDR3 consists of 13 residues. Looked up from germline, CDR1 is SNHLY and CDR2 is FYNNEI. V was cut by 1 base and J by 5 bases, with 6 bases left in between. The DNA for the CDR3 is TGTGCCAGCAGTGAAGGAGAGGATCAGCCCCAGCATTTT. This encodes CASSEGEDQPQHF.

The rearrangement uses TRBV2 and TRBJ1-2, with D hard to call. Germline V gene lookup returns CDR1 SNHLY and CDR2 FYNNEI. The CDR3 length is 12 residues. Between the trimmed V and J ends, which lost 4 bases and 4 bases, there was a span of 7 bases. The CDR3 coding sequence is TGTGCCAGCAGTGGGGTACCCTATGGCTACACCTTC. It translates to CASSGVPYGYTF.

In DNA, the CDR3 is TGTGCCAGCAGCTCTACTACTAGCGGGAGGCCCAATGAGCAGTTCTTC. Translation: CASSSTTSGRPNEQFF. J is TRBJ2-1 and V is TRBV5-6; 12 bases match TRBD2. The trim removed 3 bases at V and 6 bases at J, leaving 7 bases unmatched. Germline CDR1 is SGHDT and CDR2 is YYEEEE. The CDR3 has 16 amino acids.

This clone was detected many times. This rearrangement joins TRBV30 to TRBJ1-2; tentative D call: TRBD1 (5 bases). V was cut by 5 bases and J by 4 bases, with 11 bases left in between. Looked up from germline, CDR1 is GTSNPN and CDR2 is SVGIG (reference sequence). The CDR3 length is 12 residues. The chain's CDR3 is CAWGTPRYGYTF. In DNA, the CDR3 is TGTGCCTGGGGGACCCCTCGCTATGGCTACACCTTC.

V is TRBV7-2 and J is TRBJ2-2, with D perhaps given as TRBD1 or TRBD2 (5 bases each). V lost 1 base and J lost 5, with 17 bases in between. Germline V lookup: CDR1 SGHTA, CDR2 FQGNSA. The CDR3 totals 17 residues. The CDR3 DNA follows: TGTGCCAGCAGCTTAGTATGGGACCTATCTATGACCGGGGAGCTGTTTTTT. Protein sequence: CASSLVWDLSMTGELFF.

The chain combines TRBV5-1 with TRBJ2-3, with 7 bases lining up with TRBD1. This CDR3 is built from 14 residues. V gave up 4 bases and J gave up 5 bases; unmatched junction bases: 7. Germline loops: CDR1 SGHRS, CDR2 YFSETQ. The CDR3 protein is CASSGDSRRDTQYF. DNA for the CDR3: TGCGCCAGCAGCGGGGACAGTCGGAGAGATACGCAGTATTTT.